The clone carrying this TCR beta chain was observed a few times. Its specificity is not known. V lost 0 bases and J lost 11, with 13 bases in between. Germline-derived CDR1 and CDR2 are MNHNY and SVGAGI (reference sequence). The CDR3 sequence is 13 residues long. TCRdb recomputed calls from the RT-PCR reads with MiXCR, one row per CDR3 protein. Of about 650,000 distinct CDR3 sequences in the sample, about 14% were seen once. This entry comes from a study of response to subunit inactivated influenza vaccine. General study results and limits: Authors suggested that a seasonal influenza vaccination recruits few new T cells each time.

This clonotype originated in a man in his fifties who received an inactivated influenza vaccine. The V call is TRBV6-6, the J call TRBJ1-1; a weak D match, TRBD1 (5 bases). The sequencing used PBMCs from blood, collected roughly 2 weeks before vaccination. CDR3 sequence: CASSYSEGVEAFF. Written as DNA, the CDR3 is TGTGCCAGCAGTTACTCGGAAGGGGTTGAGGCTTTCTTT.